The rows below give T cell receptor beta chains drawn from one sample of a study of cytomegalovirus exposure and HLA in healthy donors. Profiled with immunoSEQ multiplex PCR; TCRdb holds only in-frame clones, not every one. The sample holds some 190,000 clones, about 85% seen once. Sequencing was done on a sample of PBMCs. The source is a woman aged 45-59 years in good health and CMV-seronegative. CDR3s include the opening cysteine and the closing phenylalanine or tryptophan. Fields, in order: J gene, D gene, V gene, CDR3 protein. A D gene is named only where the DNA matches it firmly.

j_call: TRBJ2-7
d_call: TRBD2
v_call: TRBV7-9
cdr3_aa: CASSFQRDSYEQYF

j_call: TRBJ1-2
d_call: -
v_call: TRBV4-3
cdr3_aa: CASSQEAGLGYGYTF

j_call: TRBJ1-2
d_call: TRBD1
v_call: TRBV27
cdr3_aa: CASSSSDRVGGYTF

j_call: TRBJ2-1
d_call: -
v_call: TRBV7-9
cdr3_aa: CASSFGFPNEQFF

j_call: TRBJ2-6
d_call: -
v_call: TRBV4-1
cdr3_aa: CASSQVSGANVLTF

j_call: TRBJ1-1
d_call: -
v_call: TRBV5-1
cdr3_aa: CASSLAAMSTEAFF

j_call: TRBJ2-7
d_call: -
v_call: TRBV11-2
cdr3_aa: CASSPTGNYEQYF

j_call: TRBJ2-5
d_call: -
v_call: TRBV27
cdr3_aa: CASTPGHPGRETQYF

j_call: TRBJ2-2
d_call: -
v_call: TRBV5-4
cdr3_aa: CASSLGRTNTGELFF

j_call: TRBJ1-2
d_call: -
v_call: TRBV28
cdr3_aa: CAIKAAGLNYGYTF

j_call: TRBJ2-6
d_call: TRBD1
v_call: TRBV27
cdr3_aa: CASKTGGAPGANVLTF

j_call: TRBJ2-1
d_call: -
v_call: TRBV9
cdr3_aa: CASSVEGRGYEQFF

j_call: TRBJ2-6
d_call: TRBD1
v_call: TRBV27
cdr3_aa: CASRIAGGSGANVLTF

j_call: TRBJ2-7
d_call: -
v_call: TRBV5-1
cdr3_aa: CASSPRTVPYEQYF

j_call: TRBJ2-3
d_call: -
v_call: TRBV9
cdr3_aa: CASSVGGSSTDTQYF

j_call: TRBJ2-1
d_call: TRBD2
v_call: TRBV27
cdr3_aa: CASSQMGAGARGQFF

j_call: TRBJ1-5
d_call: -
v_call: TRBV5-4
cdr3_aa: CASSPGLNQPQHF

j_call: TRBJ2-1
d_call: TRBD2
v_call: TRBV4-1
cdr3_aa: CASSQETSGPSSYNEQFF

j_call: TRBJ1-2
d_call: TRBD1
v_call: TRBV19
cdr3_aa: CASSMPGQGVPGYTF

j_call: TRBJ2-2
d_call: TRBD1
v_call: TRBV6-5
cdr3_aa: CASSRGTGTTGELFF

j_call: TRBJ1-1
d_call: TRBD1
v_call: TRBV18
cdr3_aa: CASSPGTGVHTATEAFF

j_call: TRBJ1-1
d_call: -
v_call: TRBV11-2
cdr3_aa: CASSYSRQPNTEAFF

j_call: TRBJ1-3
d_call: -
v_call: TRBV5-1
cdr3_aa: CASSLAQAGNTIYF

j_call: TRBJ2-6
d_call: -
v_call: TRBV29-1
cdr3_aa: CSVEGRSGANVLTF

j_call: TRBJ1-1
d_call: TRBD1
v_call: TRBV12-5
cdr3_aa: CASGLAWGTGGKGSEAFF

j_call: TRBJ2-7
d_call: -
v_call: TRBV7-8
cdr3_aa: CASSLGTVTHEQYF

j_call: TRBJ1-2
d_call: TRBD1
v_call: TRBV2
cdr3_aa: CASSETGGNYGYTF

j_call: TRBJ1-5
d_call: TRBD1
v_call: TRBV19
cdr3_aa: CASHGIPGTGGHGQPQHF

j_call: TRBJ1-5
d_call: TRBD1
v_call: TRBV27
cdr3_aa: CASSGTERGQPQHF

j_call: TRBJ2-1
d_call: -
v_call: TRBV5-5
cdr3_aa: CASSIRPDSYNEQFF

j_call: TRBJ1-3
d_call: -
v_call: TRBV5-6
cdr3_aa: CASSFRPRAAGGNTIYF

j_call: TRBJ1-3
d_call: -
v_call: TRBV7-2
cdr3_aa: CASSLEQLSGNTIYF

j_call: TRBJ2-1
d_call: TRBD1
v_call: TRBV9
cdr3_aa: CASSVWGTGAYNEQFF

j_call: TRBJ2-1
d_call: TRBD2
v_call: TRBV19
cdr3_aa: CASSIGRTYNEQFF

j_call: -
d_call: -
v_call: TRBV5-1
cdr3_aa: CASGERGALSEQYF

j_call: TRBJ1-1
d_call: -
v_call: TRBV11-2
cdr3_aa: CASSLTVREAFF

j_call: TRBJ1-4
d_call: -
v_call: TRBV6-5
cdr3_aa: CASSYDYRATNEKLFF

j_call: TRBJ2-5
d_call: TRBD2
v_call: TRBV7-2
cdr3_aa: CASSSKRGGGETQYF

j_call: TRBJ2-7
d_call: -
v_call: TRBV27
cdr3_aa: CASRERYEQYF

j_call: TRBJ2-3
d_call: TRBD1
v_call: TRBV6-6
cdr3_aa: CASRNQGAPTDTQYF

j_call: TRBJ1-2
d_call: -
v_call: TRBV28
cdr3_aa: CASSLTGTPGSAYGYTF

j_call: TRBJ2-1
d_call: -
v_call: TRBV12-5
cdr3_aa: CASRDQRAYNEQFF

j_call: TRBJ2-3
d_call: -
v_call: TRBV5-4
cdr3_aa: CASSLGPGVKPNTDTQYF

j_call: TRBJ2-2
d_call: -
v_call: TRBV6-6
cdr3_aa: CASSYRDTGGTGELFF

j_call: TRBJ2-2
d_call: -
v_call: TRBV12-5
cdr3_aa: CASGLGRPGGVVSVGELFF

j_call: TRBJ1-5
d_call: -
v_call: TRBV23-1
cdr3_aa: CASSISAEQPQHF

j_call: TRBJ2-5
d_call: -
v_call: TRBV6-1
cdr3_aa: CASSDFEGNLAGTQYF

j_call: TRBJ2-2
d_call: -
v_call: TRBV14
cdr3_aa: CASSQDVGPRGSTGELFF

j_call: TRBJ2-3
d_call: TRBD2
v_call: TRBV10-3
cdr3_aa: CAIGGTTSTDTQYF

j_call: TRBJ1-2
d_call: -
v_call: TRBV19
cdr3_aa: CASSTTQGTSGYTF

j_call: TRBJ2-5
d_call: -
v_call: TRBV15
cdr3_aa: CATSDLSQGEETQYF

j_call: TRBJ2-1
d_call: TRBD1
v_call: TRBV7-9
cdr3_aa: CASSLRQGRDEQFF

j_call: TRBJ1-5
d_call: TRBD1
v_call: TRBV6-5
cdr3_aa: CASKKTGGFRQPQHF

j_call: TRBJ1-2
d_call: -
v_call: TRBV29-1
cdr3_aa: CSLWRDGYTF

j_call: TRBJ1-1
d_call: -
v_call: TRBV29-1
cdr3_aa: CSVGWGDTEAFF

j_call: TRBJ2-5
d_call: TRBD2
v_call: TRBV7-2
cdr3_aa: CASSLDGRGETQYF